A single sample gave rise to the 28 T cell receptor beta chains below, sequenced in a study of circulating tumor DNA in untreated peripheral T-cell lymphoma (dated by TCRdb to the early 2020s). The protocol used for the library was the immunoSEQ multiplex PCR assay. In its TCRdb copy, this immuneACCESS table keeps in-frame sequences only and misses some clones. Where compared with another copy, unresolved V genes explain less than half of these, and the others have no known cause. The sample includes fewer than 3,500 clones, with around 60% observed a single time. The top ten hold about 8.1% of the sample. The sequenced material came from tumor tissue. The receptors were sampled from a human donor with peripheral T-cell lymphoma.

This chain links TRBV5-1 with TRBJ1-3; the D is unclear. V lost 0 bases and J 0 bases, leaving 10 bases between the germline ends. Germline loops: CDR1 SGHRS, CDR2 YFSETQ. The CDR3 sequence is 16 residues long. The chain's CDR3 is CASSLGPGLSGNTIYF. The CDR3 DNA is TGCGCCAGCAGCTTGGGGCCAGGCCTCTCTGGAAACACCATATATTTT. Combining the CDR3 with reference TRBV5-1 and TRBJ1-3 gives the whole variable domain KAGVTQTPRYLIKTRGQQVTLSCSPISGHRSVSWYQQTPGQGLQFLFEYFSETQRNKGNFPGRFSGRQFSNSRSEMNVSTLELGDSALYLCASSLGPGLSGNTIYFGEGSWLTVV.

CDR3 nucleotide sequence: TGTGCCAGCAGCTCCTCGGGGGGAGCGGGAGACAATGAGCAGTTCTTC. Amino acid sequence: CASSSSGGAGDNEQFF. The rearrangement links TRBV11-3 to TRBJ2-1; 8 nucleotides match TRBD2. Looked up from germline, CDR1 is SGHNT and CDR2 is YENEEA. The trim removed 4 bases at V and 5 bases at J, leaving 10 bases unmatched. The CDR3 loop spans 16 amino acids.

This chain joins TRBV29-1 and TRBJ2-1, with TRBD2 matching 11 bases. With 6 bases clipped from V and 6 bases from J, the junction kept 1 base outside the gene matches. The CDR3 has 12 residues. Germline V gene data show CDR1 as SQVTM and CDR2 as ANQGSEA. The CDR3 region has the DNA TGCAGCGTGGGGACTAGCGGCAATGAGCAGTTCTTC. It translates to CSVGTSGNEQFF.

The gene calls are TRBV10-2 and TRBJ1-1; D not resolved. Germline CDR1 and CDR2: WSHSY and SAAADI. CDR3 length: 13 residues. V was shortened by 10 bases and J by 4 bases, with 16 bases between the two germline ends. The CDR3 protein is CATQQTTSTEAFF. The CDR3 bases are TGCGCCACCCAACAAACTACGTCCACTGAAGCTTTCTTT.

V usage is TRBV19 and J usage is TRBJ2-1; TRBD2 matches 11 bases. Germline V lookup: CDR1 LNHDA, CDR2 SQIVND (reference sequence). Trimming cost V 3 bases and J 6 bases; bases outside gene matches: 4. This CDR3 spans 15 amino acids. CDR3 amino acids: CASSMVAGGLNEQFF. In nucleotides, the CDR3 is TGTGCCAGTAGTATGGTAGCGGGGGGGCTCAATGAGCAGTTCTTC.

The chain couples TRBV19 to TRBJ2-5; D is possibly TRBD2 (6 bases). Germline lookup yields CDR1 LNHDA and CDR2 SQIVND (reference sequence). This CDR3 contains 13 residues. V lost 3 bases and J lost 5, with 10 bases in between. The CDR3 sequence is CASSMGGLETQYF. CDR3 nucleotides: TGTGCCAGTAGTATGGGGGGTTTGGAGACCCAGTACTTC.

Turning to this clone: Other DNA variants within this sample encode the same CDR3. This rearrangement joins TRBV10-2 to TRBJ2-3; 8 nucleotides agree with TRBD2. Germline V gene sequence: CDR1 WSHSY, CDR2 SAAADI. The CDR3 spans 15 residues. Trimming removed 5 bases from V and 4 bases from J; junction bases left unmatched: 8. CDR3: CASSLPGLGADTQYF. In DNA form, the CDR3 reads TGCGCCAGCAGTCTACCGGGACTAGGGGCAGATACGCAGTATTTT.

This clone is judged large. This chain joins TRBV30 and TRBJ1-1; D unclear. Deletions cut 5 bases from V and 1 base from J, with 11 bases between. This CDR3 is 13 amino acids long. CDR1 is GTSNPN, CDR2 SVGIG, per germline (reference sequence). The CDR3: CAWSVYSNTEAFF. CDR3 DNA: TGTGCCTGGTCGGTATATTCGAACACTGAAGCTTTCTTT.

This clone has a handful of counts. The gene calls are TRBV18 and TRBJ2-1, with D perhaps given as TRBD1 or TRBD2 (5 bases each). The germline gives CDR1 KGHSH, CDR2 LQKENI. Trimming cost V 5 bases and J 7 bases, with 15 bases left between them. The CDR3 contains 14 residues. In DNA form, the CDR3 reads TGTGCCAGCTCAATCGGGGCGGGTCTGAATGAGCAGTTCTTC. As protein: CASSIGAGLNEQFF.

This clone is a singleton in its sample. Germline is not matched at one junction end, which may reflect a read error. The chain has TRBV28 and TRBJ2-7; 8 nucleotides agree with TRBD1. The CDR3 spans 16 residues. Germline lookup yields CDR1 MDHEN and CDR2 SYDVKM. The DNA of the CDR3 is TGTGCCAGCAGTTCCCAGGGGGCGGGCAATTCCTACGAGCAGTATTTC. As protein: CASSSQGAGNSYEQYF.

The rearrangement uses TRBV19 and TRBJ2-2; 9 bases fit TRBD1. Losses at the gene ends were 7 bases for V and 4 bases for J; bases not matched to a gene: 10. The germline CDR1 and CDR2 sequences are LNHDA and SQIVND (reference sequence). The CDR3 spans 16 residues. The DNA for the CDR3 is TGTGCCAGTACCCGGCCGGGACAGGGATCCACCGGGGAGCTGTTTTTT. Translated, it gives CASTRPGQGSTGELFF.

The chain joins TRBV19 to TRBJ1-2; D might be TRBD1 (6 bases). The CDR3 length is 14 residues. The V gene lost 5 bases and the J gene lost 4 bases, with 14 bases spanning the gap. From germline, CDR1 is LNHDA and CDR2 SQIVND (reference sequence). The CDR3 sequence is CASSWGPSGYGYTF. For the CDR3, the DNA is TGTGCCAGTAGTTGGGGGCCTTCAGGCTATGGCTACACCTTC.

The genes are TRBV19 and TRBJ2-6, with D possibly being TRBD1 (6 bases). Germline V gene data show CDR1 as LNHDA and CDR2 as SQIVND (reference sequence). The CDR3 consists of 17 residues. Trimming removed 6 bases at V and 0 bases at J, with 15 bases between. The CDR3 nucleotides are TGTGCCAGTAGGACTTGGACAGTTGGCTCTGGGGCCAACGTCCTGACTTTC. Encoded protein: CASRTWTVGSGANVLTF. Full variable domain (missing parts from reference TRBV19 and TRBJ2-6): DGGITQSPKYLFRKEGQNVTLSCEQNLNHDAMYWYRQDPGQGLRLIYYSQIVNDFQKGDIAEGYSVSREKKESFPLTVTSAQKNPTAFYLCASRTWTVGSGANVLTFGAGSRLTVL.

CDR3 nucleotides: TGTGCCAGCTCACCACCTGGGACTAGCGGGGCTTACGAGCAGTACTTC. This codes for CASSPPGTSGAYEQYF. The chain has TRBV18 and TRBJ2-7; 13 bases line up with TRBD2. Germline values: CDR1 KGHSH, CDR2 LQKENI. The V and J ends lost 0 bases and 4 bases, in that order; junction bases with no gene match: 3. The CDR3 is made up of 16 amino acids.

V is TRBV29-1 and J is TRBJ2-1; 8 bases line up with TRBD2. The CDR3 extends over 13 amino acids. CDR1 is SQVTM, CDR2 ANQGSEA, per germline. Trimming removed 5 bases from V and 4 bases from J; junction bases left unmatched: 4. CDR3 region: CSVSGGGYNEQFF. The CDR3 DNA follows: TGCAGCGTTAGCGGGGGAGGATACAATGAGCAGTTCTTC.

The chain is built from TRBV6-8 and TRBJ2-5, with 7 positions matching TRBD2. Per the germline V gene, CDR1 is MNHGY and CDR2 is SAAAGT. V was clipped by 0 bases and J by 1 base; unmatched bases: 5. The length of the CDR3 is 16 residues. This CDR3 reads CASSYSEGTIQETQYF. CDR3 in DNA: TGTGCCAGCAGTTACTCGGAGGGGACTATCCAAGAGACCCAGTACTTC.

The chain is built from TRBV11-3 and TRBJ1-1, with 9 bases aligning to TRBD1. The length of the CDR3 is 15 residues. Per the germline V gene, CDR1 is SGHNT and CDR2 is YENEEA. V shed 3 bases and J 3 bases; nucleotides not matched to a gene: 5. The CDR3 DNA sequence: TGTGCCAGCAGCTTCGAACAGGGGGCGGACACTGAAGCTTTCTTT. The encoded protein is CASSFEQGADTEAFF.

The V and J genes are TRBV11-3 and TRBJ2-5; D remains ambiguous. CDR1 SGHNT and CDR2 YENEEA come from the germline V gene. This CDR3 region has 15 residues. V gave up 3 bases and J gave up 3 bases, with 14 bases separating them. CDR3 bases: TGTGCCAGCAGCTTGGTTGGCTACCCCAAAGAGACCCAGTACTTC. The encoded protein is CASSLVGYPKETQYF.

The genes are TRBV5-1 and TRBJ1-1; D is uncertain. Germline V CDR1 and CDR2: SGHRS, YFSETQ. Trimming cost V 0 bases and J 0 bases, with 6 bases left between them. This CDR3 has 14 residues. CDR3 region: CASSLAQMNTEAFF. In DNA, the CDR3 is TGCGCCAGCAGCTTGGCACAAATGAACACTGAAGCTTTCTTT.

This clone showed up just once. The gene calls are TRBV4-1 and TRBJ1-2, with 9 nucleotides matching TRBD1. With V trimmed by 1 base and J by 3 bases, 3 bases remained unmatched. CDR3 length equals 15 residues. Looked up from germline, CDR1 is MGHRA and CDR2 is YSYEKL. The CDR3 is CASSQGQGGYYGYTF. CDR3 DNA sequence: TGCGCCAGCAGCCAAGGACAGGGGGGCTACTATGGCTACACCTTC.

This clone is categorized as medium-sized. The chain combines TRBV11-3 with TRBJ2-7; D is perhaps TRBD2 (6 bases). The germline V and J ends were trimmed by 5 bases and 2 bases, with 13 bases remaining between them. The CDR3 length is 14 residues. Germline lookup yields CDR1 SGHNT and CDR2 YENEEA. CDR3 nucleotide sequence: TGTGCCAGCAGCCGCGCCGGGGGAACCTACGAGCAGTACTTC. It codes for CASSRAGGTYEQYF.

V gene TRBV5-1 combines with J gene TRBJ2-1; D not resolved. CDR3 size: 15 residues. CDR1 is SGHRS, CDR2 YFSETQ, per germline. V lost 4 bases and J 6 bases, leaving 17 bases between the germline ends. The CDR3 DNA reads TGCGCCAGCAGCCTCTACACAGCTCCGGGCAATGAGCAGTTCTTC. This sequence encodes CASSLYTAPGNEQFF.

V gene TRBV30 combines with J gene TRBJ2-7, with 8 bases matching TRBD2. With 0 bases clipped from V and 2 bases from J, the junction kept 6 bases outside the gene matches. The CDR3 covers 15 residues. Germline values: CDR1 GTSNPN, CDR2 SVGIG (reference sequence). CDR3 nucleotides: TGTGCCTGGAGTGTGGGACTAGGGGGAGCCTACGAGCAGTACTTC. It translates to CAWSVGLGGAYEQYF.

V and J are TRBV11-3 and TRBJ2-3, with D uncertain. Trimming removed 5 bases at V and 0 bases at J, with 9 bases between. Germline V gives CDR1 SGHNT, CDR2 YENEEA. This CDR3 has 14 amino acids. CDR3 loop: CASSPITSTDTQYF. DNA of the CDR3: TGTGCCAGCAGCCCGATCACTAGCACAGATACGCAGTATTTT. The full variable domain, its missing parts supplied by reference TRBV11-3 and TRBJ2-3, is EAGVVQSPRYKIIEKKQPVAFWCNPISGHNTLYWYLQNLGQGPELLIRYENEEAVDDSQLPKDRFSAERLKGVDSTLKIQPAELGDSAVYLCASSPITSTDTQYFGPGTRLTVL.

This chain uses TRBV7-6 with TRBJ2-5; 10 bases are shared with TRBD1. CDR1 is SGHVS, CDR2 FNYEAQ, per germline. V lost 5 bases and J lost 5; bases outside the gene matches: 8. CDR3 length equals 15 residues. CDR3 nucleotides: TGTGCCAGCAGCCTAGGGACAGGGGAGCAGGAGACCCAGTACTTC. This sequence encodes CASSLGTGEQETQYF. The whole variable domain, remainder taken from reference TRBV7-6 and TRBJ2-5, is GAGVSQSPRYKVTKRGQDVALRCDPISGHVSLYWYRQALGQGPEFLTYFNYEAQQDKSGLPNDRFSAERPEGSISTLTIQRTEQRDSAMYRCASSLGTGEQETQYFGPGTRLLVL.

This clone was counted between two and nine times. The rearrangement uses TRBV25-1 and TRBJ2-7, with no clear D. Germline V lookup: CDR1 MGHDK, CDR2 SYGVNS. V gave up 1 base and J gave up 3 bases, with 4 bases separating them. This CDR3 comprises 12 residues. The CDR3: CASSEWGYEQYF. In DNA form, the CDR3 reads TGTGCCAGCAGTGAATGGGGCTACGAGCAGTACTTC.

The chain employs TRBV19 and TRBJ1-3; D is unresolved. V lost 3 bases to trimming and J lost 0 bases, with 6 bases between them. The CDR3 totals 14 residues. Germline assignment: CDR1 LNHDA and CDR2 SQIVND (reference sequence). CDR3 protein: CASSIRGSGNTIYF. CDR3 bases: TGTGCCAGTAGTATTCGAGGCTCTGGAAACACCATATATTTT.

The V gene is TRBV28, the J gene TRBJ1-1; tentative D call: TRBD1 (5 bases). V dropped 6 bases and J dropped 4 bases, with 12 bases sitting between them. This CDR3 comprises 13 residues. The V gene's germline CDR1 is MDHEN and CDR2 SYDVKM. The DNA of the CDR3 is TGTGCCAGCAGGCCAGGGAGCCTCACTGAAGCTTTCTTT. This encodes CASRPGSLTEAFF.